This entry lists 26 T cell receptor beta chains sequenced from one sample in a study of Ad26.COV2.S vaccination and SARS-CoV-2 variants. Only in-frame clones appear in the TCRdb table, and some are missing; sequencing was by immunoSEQ multiplex PCR. This sample yields 180,000 or so clones, of which about 83% are seen a single time; 5% to 6.5% belongs to the top ten. The source material was peripheral blood, sampled after recovery from COVID-19. The receptors here all came from a human donor who had recovered from COVID-19.

The J gene is TRBJ1-1, the V gene TRBV6-6, with D possibly matching TRBD1 (6 bases). This CDR3 has 14 residues. Trimming removed 0 bases from V and 10 bases from J, with 15 bases in between. Germline V gives CDR1 MNHNY, CDR2 SVGAGI (reference sequence). CDR3 nucleotides: TGTGCCAGCAGTTACTCTGGGACACCGAGCCGAGCTTTCTTT. Amino acid sequence: CASSYSGTPSRAFF.

The rearrangement uses TRBV6-5 and TRBJ1-1; weak D call: TRBD1 (6 bases). CDR3 length: 15 amino acids. Trimming pared 0 bases from V and 1 base from J, leaving 9 bases between. Germline values: CDR1 MNHEY, CDR2 SVGAGI. CDR3: CASSYSQGGNTEAFF. CDR3 nucleotides: TGTGCCAGCAGTTACTCACAGGGCGGGAACACTGAAGCTTTCTTT.

J is TRBJ2-7 and V is TRBV3-1 (or the pseudogene TRBV3-2), with 7 bases fitting TRBD2. J lost 3 bases, V lost 8 bases, and 13 bases had no gene match. The length of the CDR3 is 15 residues. Germline V gene lookup returns CDR1 LGHDT and CDR2 YNNKEL (reference sequence). CDR3 bases: TGTGCCAGCGGAGATCGACTAGCACCGAACTACGAGCAGTACTTC. Protein product: CASGDRLAPNYEQYF.

The V gene is TRBV7-9, the J gene TRBJ2-7, with 11 bases that match TRBD1. Germline lookup yields CDR1 SEHNR and CDR2 FQNEAQ (reference sequence). CDR3 length: 17 residues. The trim removed 1 base at V and 7 bases at J, leaving 12 bases unmatched. The CDR3 bases are TGTGCCAGCAGCTTAGTCCCGGGACAGGGGGGAATGGTTGAGCAGTACTTC. The encoded protein is CASSLVPGQGGMVEQYF. Drawing the rest from reference TRBV7-9 and TRBJ2-7, the complete variable domain is DTGVSQNPRHKITKRGQNVTFRCDPISEHNRLYWYRQTLGQGPEFLTYFQNEAQLEKSRLLSDRFSAERPKGSFSTLEIQRTEQGDSAMYLCASSLVPGQGGMVEQYFGPGTRLTVT.

This clone turned up a few times. J is TRBJ2-1 and V is TRBV2; 7 bases are shared with TRBD2. The V segment lost 6 bases and the J segment 1 base; nucleotides outside the gene matches: 6. The CDR3 covers 15 residues. Germline V gene data show CDR1 as SNHLY and CDR2 as FYNNEI. Here the CDR3 DNA reads TGTGCCAGCAGCCTCGGGCGGGGGTCCTACAATGAGCAGTTCTTC. Its translation: CASSLGRGSYNEQFF.

The V and J genes are TRBV18 and TRBJ2-1, with 12 bases matching TRBD2. This CDR3 comprises 15 residues. J gave up 7 bases and V 6 bases, and 7 bases lay outside the gene matches. Germline values: CDR1 KGHSH, CDR2 LQKENI. As DNA, the CDR3 is TGTGCCAGCTCCCTCCTAGCGGGAGGGTGGAATGAGCAGTTCTTC. It specifies CASSLLAGGWNEQFF.

This clone has just one count. This chain uses TRBV15 with TRBJ2-5, with TRBD1 matching over 7 bases. V lost 1 base to trimming and J lost 4 bases; unmatched junction nucleotides: 6. This CDR3 is 15 amino acids long. CDR1 and CDR2 from the germline V gene are LNHNV and YYDKDF (reference sequence). CDR3 loop: CATSRGQGVGETQYF. The CDR3 DNA reads as TGTGCCACCAGCAGAGGCCAGGGGGTGGGAGAGACCCAGTACTTC.

The V gene is TRBV6-4, the J gene TRBJ1-1; D call uncertain. The CDR3 has 14 residues. The V end was cut by 6 bases, the J end by 6 bases, with 17 bases between. In germline, CDR1 is MRHNA, CDR2 SNTAGT. Written as DNA, the CDR3 is TGTGCCAGCAGGGATTTTGTAGGAGCGCCTGAAGCTTTCTTT. This encodes CASRDFVGAPEAFF.

The chain has TRBV6-5 and TRBJ2-1; 11 bases fit TRBD2. This CDR3 is built from 15 residues. The V and J ends lost 6 bases and 4 bases, in that order; junction bases with no gene match: 5. In germline, CDR1 is MNHEY, CDR2 SVGAGI. CDR3 in amino acids: CASSALAGAYNEQFF. The CDR3 DNA is TGTGCCAGCAGCGCACTAGCGGGGGCTTACAATGAGCAGTTCTTC.

The chain couples TRBV13 to TRBJ1-4, with no clear D. This CDR3 is built from 16 residues. Germline V gene sequence: CDR1 PRHDT, CDR2 FYEKMQ (reference sequence). Trimming took 5 bases from V and 8 from J, leaving 21 bases between them. This CDR3 is CASSQSRSLVSEKLFF. CDR3 bases: TGTGCCAGCAGCCAATCCCGGTCCCTAGTCTCAGAAAAACTGTTTTTT.

The V call is TRBV30, the J call TRBJ1-2; D not resolved. The CDR3 is made up of 15 amino acids. Per the germline V gene, CDR1 is GTSNPN and CDR2 is SVGIG (reference sequence). V was shortened by 2 bases and J by 4 bases, with 17 bases between the two germline ends. CDR3 DNA: TGTGCCTGGAGTCCCGAGTGGGTAGCTAGCTATGGCTACACCTTC. Translation gives CAWSPEWVASYGYTF.

The chain's CDR3 is CATSRSGGVTDTQYF. The CDR3 DNA is TGTGCCACCAGTCGAAGCGGGGGGGTGACAGATACGCAGTATTTT. The V call is TRBV24-1, the J call TRBJ2-3, with 10 bases fitting TRBD2. Germline V gene sequence: CDR1 KGHDR, CDR2 SFDVKD. This CDR3 comprises 15 residues. V dropped 6 bases and J dropped 3; count of bases not matched to a gene: 5.

The chain recombines TRBV12-3 or TRBV12-4 with TRBJ2-1; D is unresolved. V gave up 6 bases and J gave up 7 bases, with 10 bases separating them. The CDR3 spans 12 residues. The CDR3 DNA reads as TGTGCCAGCAGCCCCGGAAATAATGAGCAGTTCTTC. Translated: CASSPGNNEQFF.

V and J are TRBV3-1 (or the pseudogene TRBV3-2) and TRBJ1-1; possible D gene TRBD1, 5 bases. Germline CDR1 reads LGHDT; CDR2 reads YNNKEL (reference sequence). CDR3 length equals 13 residues. V lost 5 bases and J 6 bases, leaving 13 bases between the germline ends. The CDR3 loop reads CASSIQGGAEAFF. The CDR3 region has the DNA TGTGCCAGCAGCATTCAGGGAGGCGCTGAAGCTTTCTTT.

CDR3 bases: TGTGCCAGCAGCCCGGACAGGGGGCCATGGGATACGCAGTATTTT. Its protein product is CASSPDRGPWDTQYF. The chain combines TRBV7-3 with TRBJ2-3, with 11 bases identical to TRBD1. Germline CDR1 is SGHTA and CDR2 is FQGTGA. The CDR3 spans 15 residues. The V segment lost 5 bases and the J segment 6 bases; nucleotides outside the gene matches: 7.

The chain is built from TRBV9 and TRBJ2-3; 9 bases match TRBD1. Germline V gene sequence: CDR1 SGDLS, CDR2 YYNGEE. V gave up 0 bases and J gave up 3 bases; unmatched junction bases: 5. This CDR3 spans 16 amino acids. The CDR3 spells CASSVVTGGGTDTQYF. As DNA, the CDR3 is TGTGCCAGCAGCGTAGTAACAGGGGGCGGGACAGATACGCAGTATTTT.

V gene TRBV5-8 combines with J gene TRBJ1-4, with D possibly being TRBD1 (6 bases). The V gene lost 4 bases and the J gene lost 0 bases, with 7 bases spanning the gap. This CDR3 is built from 14 residues. CDR1 and CDR2 from the germline V gene are SGHTS and YDEGEE. The CDR3 region is CASSGGATNEKLFF. In DNA form, the CDR3 reads TGTGCCAGCAGCGGGGGCGCAACTAATGAAAAACTGTTTTTT.

V and J are TRBV3-1 (or the pseudogene TRBV3-2) and TRBJ2-1; 11 nucleotides match TRBD2. With V trimmed by 0 bases and J by 7 bases, 8 bases remained unmatched. Germline V gene lookup returns CDR1 LGHDT and CDR2 YNNKEL (reference sequence). The CDR3 covers 17 residues. The CDR3 sequence: CASSQDLKLAGDNEQFF. The CDR3 region has the DNA TGTGCCAGCAGCCAAGATCTGAAACTAGCGGGAGATAATGAGCAGTTCTTC.

This clone appeared a few times. The gene calls are TRBV27 and TRBJ1-1; D not certain. In germline, CDR1 is MNHEY, CDR2 SMNVEV (reference sequence). Trimming removed 6 bases at V and 0 bases at J, with 8 bases between. The CDR3 extends over 13 amino acids. The CDR3: CASSRGLNTEAFF. Here the CDR3 DNA reads TGTGCCAGCAGCCGAGGGTTGAACACTGAAGCTTTCTTT.

This clone was detected a few times. The J gene is TRBJ1-6, the V gene TRBV3-1 (or the pseudogene TRBV3-2), with TRBD1 as a possible D gene (5 bases). Per the germline V gene, CDR1 is LGHDT and CDR2 is YNNKEL (reference sequence). This CDR3 has 14 residues. Trimming left V 4 bases short and J 8 bases short, with 12 bases between. CDR3 sequence reads: CASSRGVKDSPLHF. The CDR3 DNA reads as TGTGCCAGCAGCCGGGGGGTCAAGGATTCACCCCTCCACTTT.

The rearrangement uses TRBV5-1 and TRBJ2-7; either TRBD1 or TRBD2 may fit D (5 bases each). There are 14 residues in the CDR3. The V end was cut by 3 bases, the J end by 6 bases, with 16 bases between. Looked up from germline, CDR1 is SGHRS and CDR2 is YFSETQ. The CDR3 spells CASSWGSPPAEQYF. The CDR3 DNA reads as TGCGCCAGCAGCTGGGGGTCGCCCCCGGCCGAGCAGTACTTC.

The chain is built from TRBV3-1 (or the pseudogene TRBV3-2) and TRBJ2-1; TRBD1 or TRBD2 may be the D gene (6 bases each). V was shortened by 0 bases and J by 4 bases, with 13 bases between the two germline ends. This CDR3 spans 16 amino acids. CDR1 is LGHDT, CDR2 YNNKEL, per germline (reference sequence). This chain's CDR3 is CASSQDGGQGYNEQFF. The CDR3 DNA is TGTGCCAGCAGCCAAGATGGAGGGCAGGGGTACAATGAGCAGTTCTTC.

This CDR3 is CASRTGTGGAEQYF. In DNA, the CDR3 is TGTGCCAGCAGAACCGGGACAGGGGGTGCCGAGCAGTACTTC. The rearrangement joins TRBV2 to TRBJ2-7; 11 bases map to TRBD1. This CDR3 contains 14 residues. V was clipped by 6 bases and J by 6 bases; unmatched bases: 7. The germline V gene encodes CDR1 SNHLY and CDR2 FYNNEI.

The rearrangement links TRBV3-1 (or the pseudogene TRBV3-2) to TRBJ1-1; tentative D call: TRBD1 (5 bases). This CDR3 is built from 16 residues. V lost 0 bases and J lost 0, with 11 bases in between. Germline V gene lookup returns CDR1 LGHDT and CDR2 YNNKEL (reference sequence). CDR3 protein: CASSQDPTGLNTEAFF. The CDR3 nucleotides are TGTGCCAGCAGCCAAGACCCCACAGGTTTGAACACTGAAGCTTTCTTT.

The J gene is TRBJ2-1, the V gene TRBV5-1; TRBD2 matches 9 bases. CDR1 is SGHRS and CDR2 is YFSETQ in the germline V gene. The CDR3 contains 16 residues. Losses at the gene ends were 0 bases for V and 4 bases for J; bases not matched to a gene: 5. The CDR3 sequence: CASSLEGTSRYNEQFF. The CDR3 coding sequence is TGCGCCAGCAGCTTGGAAGGGACTAGCAGATACAATGAGCAGTTCTTC.

The rearrangement joins TRBV10-2 to TRBJ2-5; D call uncertain. This CDR3 contains 14 residues. Germline-derived CDR1 and CDR2 are WSHSY and SAAADI. V was shortened by 4 bases and J by 2 bases, with 11 bases between the two germline ends. The CDR3 sequence is CASSGAGRQETQYF. Written as DNA, the CDR3 is TGCGCCAGCAGTGGTGCAGGCCGACAAGAGACCCAGTACTTC.